A single TCR beta chain is shown here with its context. The data derive from a study of blood T cell repertoires in COVID-19. Study background: The cDNA or gDNA used as material had been derived from T cells, B-cell-depleted T cells, or PBMCs.

V lost 0 bases, J lost 10 bases, and 13 bases lay in between. Germline values: CDR1 LNHDA, CDR2 SQIVND (reference sequence). The CDR3 has 14 amino acids. Clones were sequenced by immunoSEQ multiplex PCR, and TCRdb holds only the in-frame ones, with some missing. The sample includes fewer than 120,000 clones, more than 75% of them seen just once. The rearrangement uses TRBV19 and TRBJ2-1; D uncertain. The clonotype comes from a woman in her forties or fifties with acute or convalescent COVID-19. Sequencing used peripheral blood. CDR3 in amino acids: CASSIEGPRQEQFF. CDR3 nucleotide sequence: TGTGCCAGTAGTATAGAGGGCCCCCGGCAGGAGCAGTTCTTC.